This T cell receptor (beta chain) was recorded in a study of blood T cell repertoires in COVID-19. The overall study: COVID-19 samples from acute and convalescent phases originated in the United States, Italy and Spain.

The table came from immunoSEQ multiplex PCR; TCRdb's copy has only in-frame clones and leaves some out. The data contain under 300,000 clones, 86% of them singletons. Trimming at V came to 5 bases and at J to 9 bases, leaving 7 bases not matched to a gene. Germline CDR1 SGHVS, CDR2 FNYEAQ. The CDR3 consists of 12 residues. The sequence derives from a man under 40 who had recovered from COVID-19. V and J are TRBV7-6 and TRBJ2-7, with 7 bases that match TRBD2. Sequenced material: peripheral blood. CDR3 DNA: TGTGCCAGCAGCCCGCAGGGCGGGGGGCAGTACTTC. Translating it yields CASSPQGGGQYF.